This TCR beta chain comes out of a study of graft-versus-host responses after intestinal transplantation. Study observations and caveats: Detected in recipient marrow were GvH clones, some of which were first observed in ileum or blood. When patients had graft-donor T cell macrochimerism, their allografts held high graft-versus-host to host-versus-graft clonal ratios.

V shed 7 bases and J shed 3 bases, with 6 bases lying between them. This CDR3 spans 12 amino acids. Germline CDR1 is MNHNS and CDR2 is SASEGT. As to this clone: Its antigen is undetermined.

TCRdb's copy holds only in-frame clones and misses some; the assay was immunoSEQ multiplex PCR. Of 90,000 to 130,000 clones listed, roughly 92% are singletons. The specimen was unstimulated CD4+ T cells sorted from spleen or lymph node cells, collected before transplant. The V and J genes are TRBV6-1 and TRBJ2-2; D uncertain. This clonotype was obtained from a human donor who was the organ donor for an intestinal transplant. CDR3 sequence: CASIHYTGELFF. Here the CDR3 DNA reads TGTGCCAGCATCCATTACACCGGGGAGCTGTTTTTT.